This record concerns one T cell receptor beta chain sequence. Its antigen is currently not known. Base qualities are not recorded, but no much larger clone differs from it by a single base. Each collaborating institution followed its own protocols to collect whole blood in K2EDTA tubes. For TCRbeta analysis, collaborators shipped samples as frozen whole blood, isolated PBMCs, or DNA extracted from either of those sample types. The immunoSEQ Assay, a bias-controlled multiplex PCR, was used to amplify TCRbeta CDR3 regions from genomic DNA. In the original analysis: The number of nucleated cells in each sample was estimated by amplification of reference gene primers within the assay. To quantify the absolute abundance of each unique TCRbeta CDR3 rearrangement, sequence reads were collapsed and filtered. For each sample, productive Simpson clonality was calculated as the square root of Simpson's diversity index across productive rearrangements. The clones in this table, taken by TCRdb from immuneACCESS, are in-frame only. Not every clone is retained; where verified, under half of the shortfall comes from an unresolved V gene, and the cause of the rest is unknown. From that table come the V and J calls and clone size; the DNA was used to work out D and trimming. Across this sample there are under 150,000 clones, with approximately 90% seen only once. Jointly, the top ten make up 2% to 2.5% of the sample.

This sample was taken from a study of blood T cell repertoires in COVID-19 (dated by TCRdb to 2019 to 2021). About the full investigation: The collaborator samples originated in the United States, Italy and Spain and spanned the acute and convalescent phases of COVID-19. Subjects who had been exposed to COVID-19, were actively infected with it, or had recovered from it provided the deeply sampled blood TCRbeta repertoires that made up the dataset. Samples were obtained from the ongoing ImmuneRACE study (first 160 participants) and from about 1,300 subjects provided by 6 global collaborators. The material from the prospective study consisted of cDNA or gDNA derived from T cells, B-cell-depleted T cells, or PBMCs. The repertoires were released in a freely available public database meant as a resource for research on the immune response to SARS-CoV-2. The sample metadata nearly always contained a de-identified subject ID, COVID-19 status, age in years and sex. HLA class I and class II types, where available, came from metadata supplied by the sample provider rather than from assay-based typing. What the work shows at the level of the full study, not this receptor alone: How much clinical and demographic metadata was included differed by source and by participant, and the metadata was provided uncurated.

The material sequenced was peripheral blood. This receptor was identified in a man in his sixties or seventies with active COVID-19.

This receptor carries the CDR3 CASSGLSGYGYTF. The nucleotide sequence is given as TGTGCCAGCAGCGGTTTGTCGGGCTATGGCTACACCTTC. The V gene is TRBV9 and the J gene is TRBJ1-2; the D gene assignment is ambiguous. Between the V and J ends, shortened by 3 bases and 4 bases respectively, the junction contains 10 bases. Its CDR3 holds 13 amino acids, cysteine through phenylalanine. The only DNA kept is the CDR3, 39 bases in frame from the first base. Reading the germline V gene gives CDR1 SGDLS and CDR2 YYNGEE.